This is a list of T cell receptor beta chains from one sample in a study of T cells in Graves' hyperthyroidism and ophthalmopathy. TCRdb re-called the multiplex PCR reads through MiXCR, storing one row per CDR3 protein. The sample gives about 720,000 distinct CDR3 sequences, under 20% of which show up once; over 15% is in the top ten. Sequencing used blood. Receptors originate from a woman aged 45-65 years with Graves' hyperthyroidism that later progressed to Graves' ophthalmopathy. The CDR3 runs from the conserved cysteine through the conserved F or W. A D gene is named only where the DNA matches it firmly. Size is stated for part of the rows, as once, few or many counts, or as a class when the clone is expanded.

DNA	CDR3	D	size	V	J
TGTGCCAGTAGCTATTGGGACAGGGGGAACACTGAAGCTTTCTTT	CASSYWDRGNTEAFF	TRBD1	NA	TRBV19	TRBJ1-1
TGTGCCAGCAGACCGACTGAGACCTACGAGCAGTACTTC	CASRPTETYEQYF	NA	many	TRBV6-1	TRBJ2-7
TGCAGTGCTAGAGGGATGGGACAGGGTTACACTGAAGCTTTCTTT	CSARGMGQGYTEAFF	TRBD1	few	TRBV20-1	TRBJ1-1
TGTGCCAGCTCACAAGGGCCGGGGGACACTGAAGCTTTCTTT	CASSQGPGDTEAFF	NA	many	TRBV18	TRBJ1-1
TGTGCCAGCAGTGGCAGGACAGGGTACGATCAGCCCCAGCATTTT	CASSGRTGYDQPQHF	TRBD1	few	TRBV6-2/TRBV6-3	TRBJ1-5
TGTGCCAGCAGCACTGCAGGGGAGCACTATGGCTACACCTTC	CASSTAGEHYGYTF	NA	NA	TRBV4-2	TRBJ1-2
TGCAGTGCTAGAAGAGGTGGCACTAATGAAAAACTGTTTTTT	CSARRGGTNEKLFF	NA	NA	TRBV20-1	TRBJ1-4
TGTGCCAGTCAAGACCTTGGGGTGGCGGGGGGAGACAATGAGCAGTTCTTC	CASQDLGVAGGDNEQFF	TRBD2	few	TRBV7-6	TRBJ2-1
TGCGCCAGCAGCCCGGGGAGCGGGGGGGCCAATGAGCAGTTCTTC	CASSPGSGGANEQFF	TRBD2	NA	TRBV4-1	TRBJ2-1
TGTGCCAGTACCGTGAGCCGGGACACCTTCTACGTCCTGACTTTC	CASTVSRDTFYVLTF	NA	NA	TRBV19	TRBJ2-6
TGTGCCAGCAGCCCACGCGGGGGGCCGGGAAACACCATATATTTT	CASSPRGGPGNTIYF	NA	NA	TRBV7-8	TRBJ1-3
TGTGCCAGCATAAGTAGGGGAAACACTGAAGCTTTCTTT	CASISRGNTEAFF	NA	many	TRBV2	TRBJ1-1
TGTGCCAGCAGCCAAGTTTCCGGGGACACCGGGGAGCTGTTTTTT	CASSQVSGDTGELFF	NA	many	TRBV3-1	TRBJ2-2
TGTGCCCGAGGGCAGCCTGGAAACACCATATATTTT	CARGQPGNTIYF	NA	NA	TRBV7-9	TRBJ1-3
TGTGCTAGTGGTTTGCGGGCAGATTATGGCTACACCTTC	CASGLRADYGYTF	NA	NA	TRBV12-5	TRBJ1-2
TGCGCCAGCAGTGAGTCTACGGCTAGCGGGGGCCTTTACAATGAGCAGTTCTTC	CASSESTASGGLYNEQFF	TRBD2	many	TRBV10-1	TRBJ2-1
TGCAGTGGTACGGACAGGGCAGATGAGCAGTTCTTC	CSGTDRADEQFF	TRBD1	few	TRBV20-1	TRBJ2-1
TGTGCCAGCTCACCGGAGCAGGGGCCTAACTATGGCTACACCTTC	CASSPEQGPNYGYTF	NA	many	TRBV18	TRBJ1-2
TGTGCCAGCAGACCCGCGGGGGCGGCCACCGGGGAGCTGTTTTTT	CASRPAGAATGELFF	NA	few	TRBV6-1	TRBJ2-2
TGTGCCAGCAGCGGGACAGGCAGTACCAATGAAAAACTGTTTTTT	CASSGTGSTNEKLFF	TRBD1	few	TRBV6-1	TRBJ1-4
TGTGCCAGCAGTGAAGGGCAGTCGCAGTTCTTC	CASSEGQSQFF	NA	few	TRBV6-1	TRBJ2-1
TGCAGCGTTGTGTCTTTTCAGGGGTTTACTGAAGCTTTCTTT	CSVVSFQGFTEAFF	NA	few	TRBV29-1	TRBJ1-1
TGTGCCAGCAGTTACTCGAAGGGGAGAGCTGAAGCTTTCTTT	CASSYSKGRAEAFF	NA	many	TRBV6-7	TRBJ1-1
TGTGCCAGCAGACCCGGGGGGACTAACTATGGCTACACCTTC	CASRPGGTNYGYTF	NA	NA	TRBV27	TRBJ1-2
TGTGCCAGCAGCTCCAGGACAGGGGGTTCTAATTCGATCCTCCACTTT	CASSSRTGGSNSILHF	TRBD1	NA	TRBV3-1	TRBJ1-6
TGTGCCAGCAGTCTCCGACCGAGGACGGTCCAAGAGACCCAGTACTTC	CASSLRPRTVQETQYF	NA	few	TRBV27	TRBJ2-5
TGTGCCAGCGGTCAGGAGCACTATAATTCACCCCTCCACTTT	CASGQEHYNSPLHF	NA	few	TRBV6-1	TRBJ1-6
TGCGCCAGCAGCTCAGCAGCCTCCGACGGAAACTATGGCTACACCTTC	CASSSAASDGNYGYTF	NA	NA	TRBV5-1	TRBJ1-2
TGTGCCAGTACCCTAAAAGGGACAAACCAAGAGACCCAGTACTTC	CASTLKGTNQETQYF	NA	NA	TRBV19	TRBJ2-5
TGTGCCAGCAGCAGCCGGGACAGGGACAATCAGCCCCAGCATTTT	CASSSRDRDNQPQHF	TRBD1	NA	TRBV16	TRBJ1-5
TGTGCCAGCAACTCCAGGGAAGTCGTTGGTGAGCAGTTCTTC	CASNSREVVGEQFF	NA	many	TRBV12-3/TRBV12-4	TRBJ2-1
TGCAGTGCTAGTTCCGCGACAGGGATGAACACTGAAGCTTTCTTT	CSASSATGMNTEAFF	TRBD1	many	TRBV20-1	TRBJ1-1
TGTGCCAGCAGTTTACAGCGGCAAGAGACCCAGTACTTC	CASSLQRQETQYF	NA	NA	TRBV12-3/TRBV12-4	TRBJ2-5
TGTGCCAGCAGTCCAGGACTAGCGGGGGTGACCGGGGAGCTGTTTTTT	CASSPGLAGVTGELFF	TRBD2	few	TRBV6-1	TRBJ2-2
TGTGCCAGCTCACCACCAACCAGGGTCATTTACGAGCAGTACTTC	CASSPPTRVIYEQYF	NA	many	TRBV18	TRBJ2-7
TGTGCCAGCAGCTTGGCCCCGGACAGGGTTACAGATACGCAGTATTTT	CASSLAPDRVTDTQYF	TRBD1	few	TRBV5-6	TRBJ2-3
TGTGCCAGCAGAATGACAGGGCCCCTGAACACCGGGGAGCTGTTTTTT	CASRMTGPLNTGELFF	TRBD1	NA	TRBV27	TRBJ2-2
TGTGCCAGCAGTTTGGAACAGGGGGTTCGTGGCTACACCTTC	CASSLEQGVRGYTF	TRBD1	NA	TRBV27	TRBJ1-2
TGTGCCAGCAGCCCAATACCCCGGACAACCTTAAATGAAAAACTGTTTTTT	CASSPIPRTTLNEKLFF	NA	NA	TRBV7-9	TRBJ1-4
TGCAGTGCCGGACGGACCGAGACCCAGTACTTC	CSAGRTETQYF	NA	few	TRBV20-1	TRBJ2-5
TGTGCCAGCAGTTTCGGGGGGACCGGGGCCCAGTACTTC	CASSFGGTGAQYF	TRBD2	NA	TRBV27	TRBJ2-5
TGTGCCAGCAGCTTAAGATGGTCCCTGCTAGGGGATACGCAGTATTTT	CASSLRWSLLGDTQYF	NA	many	TRBV7-3	TRBJ2-3
TGTGCCAGCAGCCCGCCTGGGGGGAACATTCAGTACTTC	CASSPPGGNIQYF	NA	many	TRBV12-3/TRBV12-4	TRBJ2-4